One and the same sample provided the 30 T cell receptor beta chains below, sequenced in a study of blood T cell repertoires in COVID-19 (TCRdb year 2020). The library was prepared using the immunoSEQ multiplex PCR assay. The source is immuneACCESS, and TCRdb retained only in-frame sequences with V and J called. Part of the clones is not carried over; for the studies checked, unresolved V genes explain less than half of this, and the remainder is unexplained. This sample lists 200,000 to 250,000 clones; around 90% were detected once. Of the sample, around 0.8% is held by the ten largest clones. The sequenced sample was PBMCs or T cells enriched from blood (not recorded which). These receptor sequences come from a man aged 45 to 65 who had been exposed to COVID-19.

The genes are TRBV24-1 and TRBJ2-1; TRBD2 agrees at 15 bases. V was pared by 3 bases and J by 3 bases, with 14 bases of the junction left unmatched. The CDR3 consists of 21 residues. Germline V gene sequence: CDR1 KGHDR, CDR2 SFDVKD. CDR3: CATSDPPGLAGGHRDYNEQFF. In nucleotides, the CDR3 is TGTGCCACCAGTGATCCCCCGGGACTAGCGGGAGGCCACAGGGACTACAATGAGCAGTTCTTC.

This clone was seen a single time. At one boundary the junction diverges from the germline segment, which might be a read error. The chain links TRBV7-7 to TRBJ1-4, with D possibly matching TRBD1 (5 bases). Germline CDR1 SSHAT, CDR2 FNYEAQ (reference sequence). There are 18 residues in the CDR3. CDR3 sequence: CASSSIVPQGGLCEKLFF. CDR3 sequence (DNA): TGTGCTAGCAGCTCCATAGTGCCTCAGGGTGGGTTATGCGAAAAACTGTTTTTT.

This chain connects TRBV28 to TRBJ1-2; perhaps TRBD1 as D (5 bases). Germline loops: CDR1 MDHEN, CDR2 SYDVKM. V lost 3 bases to trimming and J lost 8 bases, with 13 bases between them. The CDR3 sequence is 13 residues long. The CDR3 is CASSFGGVWGYTF. As DNA, the CDR3 is TGTGCCAGCAGTTTTGGGGGGGTCTGGGGCTACACCTTC.

This clone appeared a single time. The chain couples TRBV5-1 to TRBJ2-5, with 11 bases lining up with TRBD2. The germline V gene has CDR1 SGHRS and CDR2 YFSETQ. V shed 1 base and J 1 base; nucleotides not matched to a gene: 6. The CDR3 is made up of 17 amino acids. The CDR3 coding sequence is TGCGCCAGCAGCTTGTTGGTGGGACTAGCGGCCCAAGAGACCCAGTACTTC. Protein: CASSLLVGLAAQETQYF.

The chain employs TRBV7-3 and TRBJ2-5; D is undetermined. This CDR3 has 13 residues. Trimming shortened V by 4 bases and J by 2 bases, and 8 bases separated the two germline ends. Germline V gene sequence: CDR1 SGHTA, CDR2 FQGTGA. The CDR3 spells CASSSTRQETQYF. The CDR3 bases are TGTGCCAGCAGCTCGACTCGTCAAGAGACCCAGTACTTC.

The rearrangement joins TRBV6-1 to TRBJ2-7; TRBD2 is a possible D gene (6 bases). Trimming pared 3 bases from V and 6 bases from J, leaving 15 bases between. Germline CDR1 MNHNS, CDR2 SASEGT. The CDR3 loop spans 14 amino acids. The CDR3 sequence is CASSEVRGVGEQYF. The CDR3 DNA follows: TGTGCCAGCAGTGAGGTACGCGGGGTTGGCGAGCAGTACTTC.

The count of this clone is one. The chain carries TRBV11-1 and TRBJ1-1; D unresolved. The CDR3 consists of 13 residues. Trimming removed 8 bases from V and 1 base from J, with 11 bases in between. Germline lookup yields CDR1 SGHAT and CDR2 FQDESV (reference sequence). CDR3 sequence: CASSREGNTEAFF. CDR3 in DNA: TGTGCCAGCTCACGAGAGGGGAACACTGAAGCTTTCTTT. The entire variable domain, with the rest obtained from reference TRBV11-1 and TRBJ1-1, is as follows: EAEVAQSPRYKITEKSQAVAFWCDPISGHATLYWYRQILGQGPELLVQFQDESVVDDSQLPKDRFSAERLKGVDSTLKIQPAELGDSAMYLCASSREGNTEAFFGQGTRLTVV.

This clone has only one observation. This CDR3 is CASSLDHNRGPYNEQFF. CDR3 sequence (DNA): TGCGCCAGCAGCCTCGACCATAACAGGGGCCCCTACAATGAGCAGTTCTTC. The chain combines TRBV5-1 with TRBJ2-1, with TRBD1 identical over 7 bases. CDR1 and CDR2 from the germline V gene are SGHRS and YFSETQ. V lost 4 bases to trimming and J lost 2 bases; unmatched junction nucleotides: 12. The CDR3 runs to 17 residues.

The rearrangement links TRBV6-5 to TRBJ2-3, with TRBD2 as a possible D gene (5 bases). The CDR3 consists of 14 residues. Germline V gives CDR1 MNHEY, CDR2 SVGAGI. V was pared by 4 bases and J by 8 bases, with 16 bases between. The CDR3 spells CASSSSGLKVTQYF. The CDR3, as DNA: TGTGCCAGCAGTTCATCCGGACTTAAAGTTACGCAGTATTTT.

The CDR3 protein is CASSFAGGKTNEQFF. CDR3 sequence (DNA): TGTGCCAGCAGTTTCGCAGGGGGCAAGACCAATGAGCAGTTCTTC. The rearrangement uses TRBV28 and TRBJ2-1; 8 bases fit TRBD1. V was clipped by 3 bases and J by 6 bases; unmatched bases: 7. The CDR3 totals 15 residues. Looked up from germline, CDR1 is MDHEN and CDR2 is SYDVKM. Full variable domain (outside the CDR3, taken from reference TRBV28 and TRBJ2-1): DVKVTQSSRYLVKRTGEKVFLECVQDMDHENMFWYRQDPGLGLRLIYFSYDVKMKEKGDIPEGYSVSREKKERFSLILESASTNQTSMYLCASSFAGGKTNEQFFGPGTRLTVL.

The chain recombines TRBV2 with TRBJ1-6; D remains unclear. Germline values: CDR1 SNHLY, CDR2 FYNNEI. V was cut by 7 bases and J by 6 bases, with 10 bases left in between. The CDR3 runs to 13 residues. CDR3 loop: CASTEVVNSPLHF. The CDR3 DNA is TGTGCCAGCACGGAGGTGGTTAATTCACCCCTCCACTTT.

The chain uses TRBV5-1 and TRBJ2-1; 7 bases are a match to TRBD1. The CDR3 runs to 15 residues. With 4 bases clipped from V and 4 bases from J, the junction kept 8 bases outside the gene matches. Germline V gene sequence: CDR1 SGHRS, CDR2 YFSETQ. CDR3: CASSLQGVEYNEQFF. CDR3 coding DNA: TGCGCCAGCAGCCTCCAGGGGGTCGAATACAATGAGCAGTTCTTC.

This CDR3 reads CATSGSSLGTGAYEQYF. The CDR3 region has the DNA TGTGCCACCAGTGGCTCATCACTCGGGACAGGGGCCTACGAGCAGTACTTC. The rearrangement links TRBV24-1 to TRBJ2-7, with TRBD1 matching over 10 bases. Germline CDR1 reads KGHDR; CDR2 reads SFDVKD. Trimming took 5 bases from V and 2 from J; bases not matched to a gene: 11. The CDR3 has 17 amino acids.

The chain employs TRBV7-8 and TRBJ2-5, with TRBD1 as a possible D gene (6 bases). Trimming pared 5 bases from V and 1 base from J, leaving 11 bases between. The germline CDR1 and CDR2 sequences are SGHVS and FQNEAQ. The length of the CDR3 is 14 residues. This chain's CDR3 is CASSPRQAQETQYF. The DNA for the CDR3 is TGTGCCAGCAGCCCCCGACAGGCCCAAGAGACCCAGTACTTC.

This clone occurred a few times. The V gene is TRBV2, the J gene TRBJ2-5, with D possibly matching TRBD1 (6 bases). The CDR3 sequence is 14 residues long. Germline-derived CDR1 and CDR2 are SNHLY and FYNNEI. With 5 bases removed from V and 2 bases from J, the gap between germline ends came to 12 bases. The CDR3 coding sequence is TGTGCCAGCAGTACCCAACAGGGACAAGAGACCCAGTACTTC. Its translation: CASSTQQGQETQYF. The entire variable domain, with the rest obtained from reference TRBV2 and TRBJ2-5, is as follows: EPEVTQTPSHQVTQMGQEVILRCVPISNHLYFYWYRQILGQKVEFLVSFYNNEISEKSEIFDDQFSVERPDGSNFTLKIRSTKLEDSAMYFCASSTQQGQETQYFGPGTRLLVL.

The chain has TRBV27 and TRBJ2-7; maybe TRBD1 (5 bases). Germline CDR1 MNHEY, CDR2 SMNVEV (reference sequence). The CDR3 length is 13 residues. Trimming shortened V by 6 bases and J by 2 bases, and 11 bases separated the two germline ends. CDR3 bases: TGTGCCAGCAGCTCAACAGGTCCCTACGAGCAGTACTTC. This codes for CASSSTGPYEQYF.

Comment on this clone: A junction boundary mismatches the germline segment, possibly from a read error. CDR3 loop: CASSLGGGAYPLF. CDR3 coding DNA: TGTGCCAGCAGTTTGGGGGGAGGGGCGTATCCCTTATTC. The chain couples TRBV12-3 or TRBV12-4 to TRBJ1-2, with a tentative D call TRBD1 (5 bases). The CDR3 is 13 residues long.

V gene TRBV9 combines with J gene TRBJ2-7; D perhaps matches TRBD1 (6 bases). The CDR3 sequence is 14 residues long. Germline V gene data show CDR1 as SGDLS and CDR2 as YYNGEE. Trimming shortened V by 3 bases and J by 2 bases, and 12 bases separated the two germline ends. The CDR3 reads CASSGTEVAYEQYF. The CDR3 nucleotides read TGTGCCAGCAGCGGGACAGAGGTCGCCTACGAGCAGTACTTC.

This chain connects TRBV6-1 to TRBJ1-2; D is possibly TRBD1 (5 bases). V lost 2 bases and J lost 4, with 14 bases in between. The CDR3 has 15 residues. Per the germline V gene, CDR1 is MNHNS and CDR2 is SASEGT. CDR3 DNA: TGTGCCAGCAGTGAAAGGCACGGGAGGGGCTATGGCTACACCTTC. It codes for CASSERHGRGYGYTF.

V and J are TRBV14 and TRBJ1-2; D is ambiguous. CDR1 and CDR2 from the germline V gene are SGHDN and FVKESK. This CDR3 is built from 13 residues. The ends were cut back, 4 bases at V and 6 bases at J, with 12 bases in the middle. Here the CDR3 DNA reads TGTGCCAGCAGCCCCAGGATGTCTGATGGCTACACCTTC. Protein sequence: CASSPRMSDGYTF.

The chain recombines TRBV10-2 with TRBJ1-5, with 8 bases lining up with TRBD1. The junction had 13 bases not matched to a gene; V was cut back by 4 bases and J by 2 bases. Germline-derived CDR1 and CDR2 are WSHSY and SAAADI. The CDR3 is made up of 18 amino acids. The CDR3 spells CASSGNRGGMYGNQPQHF. The CDR3 DNA follows: TGCGCCAGCAGTGGCAACAGGGGGGGGATGTACGGCAATCAGCCCCAGCATTTT.

This clone was recorded only once. The CDR3 spells CASSVVGTAIWNTEAFF. CDR3 DNA: TGTGCCAGCAGCGTAGTTGGGACAGCGATTTGGAACACTGAAGCTTTCTTT. The rearrangement links TRBV9 to TRBJ1-1; 7 bases match TRBD1. Germline CDR1 and CDR2: SGDLS and YYNGEE. The CDR3 has 17 amino acids. V lost 0 bases to trimming and J lost 1 base; unmatched junction nucleotides: 9.

This clone was seen a handful of times. The chain carries TRBV30 and TRBJ2-1; tentative D call: TRBD2 (6 bases). This CDR3 has 13 amino acids. Germline CDR1 and CDR2: GTSNPN and SVGIG (reference sequence). Trimming took off 4 bases at V and 2 bases at J, with 9 bases between the two ends. DNA of the CDR3: TGTGCCTGGACGCGGGGACCCTACAATGAGCAGTTCTTC. Its translation is CAWTRGPYNEQFF.

The V gene is TRBV7-9, the J gene TRBJ2-5; D unresolved. Trimming removed 0 bases at V and 3 bases at J, with 8 bases between. The V gene's germline CDR1 is SEHNR and CDR2 FQNEAQ (reference sequence). This CDR3 comprises 14 residues. CDR3 sequence reads: CASSLASVKETQYF. The CDR3 nucleotides read TGTGCCAGCAGCTTAGCGTCAGTGAAAGAGACCCAGTACTTC.

This rearrangement joins TRBV5-1 to TRBJ2-1; TRBD2 agrees at 7 bases. The CDR3 has 15 residues. In germline, CDR1 is SGHRS, CDR2 YFSETQ. V lost 0 bases to trimming and J lost 1 base; unmatched junction nucleotides: 1. The CDR3 here is CASSLELASYNEQFF. The CDR3 nucleotides read TGCGCCAGCAGCTTGGAACTAGCGTCCTACAATGAGCAGTTCTTC.

V and J are TRBV2 and TRBJ2-1, with D perhaps TRBD1 (6 bases). Germline V lookup: CDR1 SNHLY, CDR2 FYNNEI. The CDR3 covers 15 residues. Between the trimmed V and J ends, which lost 7 bases and 2 bases, there was a span of 15 bases. CDR3 DNA: TGTGCCAGCACTATACAGGGCGGCCCCTACAATGAGCAGTTCTTC. It specifies CASTIQGGPYNEQFF.

The count of this clone is one. The CDR3 DNA is TGTGCCAGCAGCCCAACAGATACGCAGTATTTT. Encoded protein: CASSPTDTQYF. V gene TRBV2 combines with J gene TRBJ2-3; no clear D gene. V lost 6 bases, J lost 3 bases, and 4 bases lay in between. CDR3 length: 11 amino acids. Germline V lookup: CDR1 SNHLY, CDR2 FYNNEI.

V usage is TRBV27 and J usage is TRBJ2-3; TRBD1 matches at 9 bases. CDR3 length: 13 amino acids. Germline CDR1 MNHEY, CDR2 SMNVEV (reference sequence). The V gene end was trimmed by 8 bases and the J gene end by 0 bases; junction bases not matched to a gene: 0. The CDR3 DNA is TGTGCCAGCGGGACAGGGAGCACAGATACGCAGTATTTT. Translated: CASGTGSTDTQYF.

The chain couples TRBV14 to TRBJ1-2, with a weak D call TRBD1 (5 bases). Between the trimmed V and J ends, which lost 7 bases and 8 bases, there was a span of 20 bases. The germline CDR1 and CDR2 sequences are SGHDN and FVKESK. The CDR3 is made up of 14 amino acids. CDR3 DNA sequence: TGTGCCAGCACTCTCGGGGGAGCCTCGGGGGGCTACACCTTC. Translated, it gives CASTLGGASGGYTF.

Here the CDR3 DNA reads TGTGCCAGCAGCCATTCAGGATTGGGTGAGACCCAGTACTTC. Protein sequence: CASSHSGLGETQYF. The V gene is TRBV14, the J gene TRBJ2-5; D uncertain. V lost 3 bases to trimming and J lost 5 bases, with 13 bases between them. Germline CDR1 and CDR2: SGHDN and FVKESK. The CDR3 runs 14 residues.